These 7 T cell receptor beta chains share one sample of origin, sequenced in a study of T cell clones after liver transplantation. Data came from immunoSEQ multiplex PCR; TCRdb stores just in-frame clones and leaves some out. The sample yields around 110,000 clones, about nine tenths seen once. Sample: CD4+ T cells from blood, taken 12 months after liver transplant. These receptors were obtained from a human patient who received a liver transplant. The graft donor may account for some of the T cells.

The count of this clone is one. The V call is TRBV5-8, the J call TRBJ1-1; tentative D call: TRBD1 (6 bases). Between the trimmed V and J ends, which lost 1 base and 10 bases, there was a span of 8 bases. The CDR3 spans 11 residues. The germline V gene has CDR1 SGHTS and CDR2 YDEGEE. The CDR3 region is CASSLRGAAFF. As DNA, the CDR3 is TGTGCCAGCAGCTTGAGGGGGGCAGCTTTCTTT.

The chain links TRBV19 to TRBJ1-2; weak D call: TRBD1 (5 bases). Germline V lookup: CDR1 LNHDA, CDR2 SQIVND (reference sequence). This CDR3 spans 14 amino acids. V lost 7 bases and J lost 1, with 13 bases in between. This CDR3 reads CASTRDGINYGYTF. The CDR3 DNA reads as TGTGCCAGTACCCGGGACGGAATTAACTATGGCTACACCTTC.

The chain joins TRBV15 to TRBJ2-7, with 11 bases fitting TRBD2. Trimming removed 3 bases from V and 3 bases from J; junction bases left unmatched: 7. The CDR3 loop spans 16 amino acids. The germline V gene encodes CDR1 LNHNV and CDR2 YYDKDF (reference sequence). The chain's CDR3 is CATSRSGTSGFYEQYF. In DNA, the CDR3 is TGTGCCACCAGCAGGTCTGGGACTAGCGGATTCTACGAGCAGTACTTC.

The chain has TRBV6-5 and TRBJ1-4; 7 bases align to TRBD1. CDR3 size: 13 residues. Germline lookup yields CDR1 MNHEY and CDR2 SVGAGI. V shed 6 bases, J shed 8 bases, and the junction held 6 bases outside the gene matches. As DNA, the CDR3 is TGTGCCAGCAGGAAAATGGACAGGGAAAAACTGTTTTTT. This codes for CASRKMDREKLFF.

The chain employs TRBV7-2 and TRBJ1-5, with TRBD1 identical over 9 bases. The J segment lost 6 bases and the V segment lost 6 bases, leaving 3 bases of the junction unmatched. The germline CDR1 and CDR2 sequences are SGHTA and FQGNSA. CDR3 length: 13 amino acids. CDR3 amino acids: CASSLQGAQPQHF. The CDR3 DNA reads as TGTGCCAGCAGTTTACAGGGGGCTCAGCCCCAGCATTTT.

The chain carries TRBV4-1 and TRBJ2-3, with D tentatively TRBD1 or TRBD2 (5 bases each). Trimming pared 3 bases from V and 9 bases from J, leaving 16 bases between. CDR3 size: 14 residues. Per germline, CDR1 MGHRA and CDR2 YSYEKL. CDR3 sequence (DNA): TGCGCCAGCAGCCACCCTCCATCAGGGAGAACGCAGTATTTT. Protein sequence: CASSHPPSGRTQYF.

J is TRBJ2-1 and V is TRBV7-6; the match to TRBD2 covers 8 bases. This CDR3 contains 17 residues. V dropped 5 bases and J dropped 1; count of bases not matched to a gene: 10. Germline V CDR1 and CDR2: SGHVS, FNYEAQ. CDR3: CASSPSGGRLSYNEQFF. CDR3 nucleotide sequence: TGTGCCAGCAGCCCCTCGGGAGGGCGGCTTTCCTACAATGAGCAGTTCTTC.